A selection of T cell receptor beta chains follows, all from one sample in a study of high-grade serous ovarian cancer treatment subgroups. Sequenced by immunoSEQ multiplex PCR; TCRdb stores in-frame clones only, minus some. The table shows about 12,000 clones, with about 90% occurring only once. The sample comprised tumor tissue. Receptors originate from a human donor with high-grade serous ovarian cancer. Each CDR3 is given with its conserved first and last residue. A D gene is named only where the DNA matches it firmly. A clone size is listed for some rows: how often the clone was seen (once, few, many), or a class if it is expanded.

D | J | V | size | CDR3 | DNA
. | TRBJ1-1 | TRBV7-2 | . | CASSQGQNTEAFF | TGTGCCAGCAGCCAGGGACAGAACACTGAAGCTTTCTTT
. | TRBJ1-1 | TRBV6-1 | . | CASSEARHTEAFF | TGTGCCAGCAGTGAAGCGCGGCACACTGAAGCTTTCTTT
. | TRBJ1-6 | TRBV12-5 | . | CASGLLGRYNSPLHF | TGTGCTAGTGGTTTGCTCGGCAGGTATAATTCACCCCTCCACTTT
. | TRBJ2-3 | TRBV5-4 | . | CASSLLVRGTDTQYF | TGTGCCAGCAGCTTGTTGGTCAGGGGCACAGATACGCAGTATTTT
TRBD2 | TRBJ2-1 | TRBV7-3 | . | CASSSGGYNEQFF | TGTGCCAGCAGCTCGGGAGGTTACAATGAGCAGTTCTTC
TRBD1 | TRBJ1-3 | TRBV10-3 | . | CAISASTGQFSGNTIYF | TGTGCCATCAGTGCCTCAACGGGACAGTTCTCTGGAAACACCATATATTTT
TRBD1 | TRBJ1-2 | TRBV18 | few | CASRDSYGYTF | TGTGCCAGCCGGGACAGCTATGGCTACACCTTC
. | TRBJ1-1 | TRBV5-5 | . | CASSLVAAAEAFF | TGTGCCAGCAGCTTGGTGGCGGCGGCTGAAGCTTTCTTT
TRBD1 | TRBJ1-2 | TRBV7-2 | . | CASSPWTGGGYGYTF | TGTGCCAGCAGCCCGTGGACAGGGGGCGGGTATGGCTACACCTTC
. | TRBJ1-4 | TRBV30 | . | CAWSGKDSRNEKLFF | TGTGCCTGGAGTGGGAAGGACAGTCGTAATGAAAAACTGTTTTTT
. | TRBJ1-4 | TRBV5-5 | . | CASSLGHPSNEKLFF | TGTGCCAGCAGCTTGGGACACCCGTCTAATGAAAAACTGTTTTTT
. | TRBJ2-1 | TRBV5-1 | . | CASSFQGTNEQFF | TGCGCCAGCAGCTTCCAGGGAACAAATGAGCAGTTCTTC
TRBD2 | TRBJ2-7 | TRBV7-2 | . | CASSLSWRGGSYEQYF | TGTGCCAGCAGCTTATCTTGGCGGGGGGGCTCCTACGAGCAGTACTTC
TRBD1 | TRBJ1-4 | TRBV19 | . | CASSDAGTGDEKLFF | TGTGCCAGTAGTGACGCCGGGACAGGGGATGAAAAACTGTTTTTT
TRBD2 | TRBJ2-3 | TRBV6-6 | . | CASSSPSGKSTDTQYF | TGTGCCAGCAGTTCCCCCAGCGGGAAAAGCACAGATACGCAGTATTTT
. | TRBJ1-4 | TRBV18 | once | CASSPTNEKLFF | TGTGCCAGCTCACCAACTAATGAAAAACTGTTTTTT
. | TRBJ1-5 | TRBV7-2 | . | CASSPKGNQPQHF | TGTGCCAGCAGCCCTAAGGGCAATCAGCCCCAGCATTTT
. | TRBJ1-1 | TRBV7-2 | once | CASKMTPSYTTEAFF | TGTGCCAGCAAAATGACCCCCTCCTATACCACTGAAGCTTTCTTT
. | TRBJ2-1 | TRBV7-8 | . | CASSLDPQAYNEQFF | TGTGCCAGCAGCTTAGACCCGCAAGCTTACAATGAGCAGTTCTTC
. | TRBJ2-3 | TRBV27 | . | CASSFTGADTQYF | TGTGCCAGCAGTTTTACGGGAGCGGATACGCAGTATTTT
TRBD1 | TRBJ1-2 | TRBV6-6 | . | CASSPNRGYNGYTF | TGTGCCAGCAGCCCCAACAGGGGGTATAATGGCTACACCTTC
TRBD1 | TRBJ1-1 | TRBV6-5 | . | CASSSQMTGANTEAFF | TGTGCCAGCAGTTCCCAAATGACAGGGGCTAACACTGAAGCTTTCTTT
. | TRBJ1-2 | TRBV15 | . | CATSKAEGNYGYTF | TGTGCCACCAGCAAAGCGGAGGGGAACTATGGCTACACCTTC
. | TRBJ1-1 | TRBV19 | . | CASNARGKLTEAFF | TGTGCCAGTAACGCCCGGGGGAAGTTGACTGAAGCTTTCTTT
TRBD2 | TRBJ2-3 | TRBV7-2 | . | CASSLKAGLTDTQYF | TGTGCCAGCAGCTTAAAAGCGGGGCTCACAGATACGCAGTATTTT
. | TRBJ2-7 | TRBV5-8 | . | CASSLPTGTNSYEQYF | TGTGCCAGCAGCTTGCCGACGGGGACCAACTCCTACGAGCAGTACTTC
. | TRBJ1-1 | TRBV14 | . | CASSQGQFMNTEAFF | TGTGCCAGCAGCCAAGGACAGTTCATGAACACTGAAGCTTTCTTT
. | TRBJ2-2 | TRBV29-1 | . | CSVEWVVTGELFF | TGCAGCGTTGAATGGGTCGTCACCGGGGAGCTGTTTTTT
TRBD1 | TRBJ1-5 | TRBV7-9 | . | CASSASTGTGNQPQHF | TGTGCCAGCAGCGCGAGTACCGGGACAGGCAATCAGCCCCAGCATTTT
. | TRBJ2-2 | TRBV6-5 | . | CASGTAKPRELFF | TGTGCCAGCGGGACGGCCAAGCCCCGGGAGCTGTTTTTT
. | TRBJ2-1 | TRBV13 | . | CASRWRGHHNYNEQFF | TGCGCCAGCAGGTGGAGGGGACACCACAACTACAATGAGCAGTTCTTC
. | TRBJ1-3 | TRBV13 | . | CASSLEGGDTIYF | TGTGCCAGCAGCTTAGAGGGCGGGGACACCATATATTTT
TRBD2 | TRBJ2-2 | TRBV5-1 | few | CASSRGDYTNTGELFF | TGCGCCAGCAGCCGTGGGGACTACACGAACACCGGGGAGCTGTTTTTT
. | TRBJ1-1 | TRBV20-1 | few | CSASGATEAFF | TGCAGTGCTTCAGGGGCAACTGAAGCTTTCTTT
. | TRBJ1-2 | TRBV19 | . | CASSSEGLRGYTF | TGTGCCAGTAGTTCCGAGGGACTTCGAGGCTACACCTTC
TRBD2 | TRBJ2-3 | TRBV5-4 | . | CASTPRGGRNTQYF | TGTGCCAGCACCCCTCGGGGGGGCCGTAATACGCAGTATTTT
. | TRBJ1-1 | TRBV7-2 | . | CASSFGQSLTEAFF | TGTGCCAGCAGCTTCGGACAGAGCCTAACTGAAGCTTTCTTT
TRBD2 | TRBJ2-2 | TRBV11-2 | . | CASSRLAGGLGPGELFF | TGTGCCAGCAGCCGACTAGCGGGGGGGCTGGGGCCCGGGGAGCTGTTTTTT
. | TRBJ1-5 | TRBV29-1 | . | CSVVLQNNQPQHF | TGCAGCGTTGTACTACAGAACAATCAGCCCCAGCATTTT
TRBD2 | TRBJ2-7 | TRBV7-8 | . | CASSPPAGVEQYF | TGTGCCAGCAGCCCTCCCGCGGGGGTAGAGCAGTACTTC
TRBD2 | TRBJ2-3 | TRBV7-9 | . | CASSFVLAGTSDTQYF | TGTGCCAGCAGCTTTGTGCTAGCGGGCACCTCGGATACGCAGTATTTT
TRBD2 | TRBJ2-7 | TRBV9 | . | CASSVTSGGSGEQYF | TGTGCCAGCAGCGTAACGAGCGGGGGGTCTGGCGAGCAGTACTTC
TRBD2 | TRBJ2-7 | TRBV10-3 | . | CAITPGAGGHLSREQYF | TGTGCCATCACACCCGGCGCGGGGGGCCACCTCTCTCGGGAGCAGTACTTC
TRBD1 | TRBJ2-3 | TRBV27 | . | CASRRMTGYERDTQYF | TGTGCCAGCAGAAGAATGACAGGGTACGAGAGAGATACGCAGTATTTT
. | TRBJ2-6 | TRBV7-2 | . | CASSPTPSAAAGANVLTF | TGTGCCAGCAGCCCTACGCCCTCGGCGGCCGCTGGGGCCAACGTCCTGACTTTC
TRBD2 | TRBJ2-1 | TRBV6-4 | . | CASSASSGGANEQFF | TGTGCCAGCAGTGCCTCTAGCGGGGGGGCCAATGAGCAGTTCTTC
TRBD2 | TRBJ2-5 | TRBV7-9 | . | CASSIHGGEETQYF | TGTGCCAGCAGCATACATGGGGGGGAGGAGACCCAGTACTTC
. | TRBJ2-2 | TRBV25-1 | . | CASSETNPGELFF | TGTGCCAGCAGTGAAACGAACCCCGGGGAGCTGTTTTTT